These 27 T cell receptor beta chains came from one sample sequenced in a study of T-cell reconstitution after alpha-beta-depleted transplantation in children. Researchers prepared the TCRbeta library using unique molecular identifiers, the study reports. TCRdb called the PCR reads again in MiXCR, with one record for every CDR3 protein. The table lists about 460,000 distinct CDR3 sequences, about an eighth of them singletons. Here the sequenced sample was PBMCs from the stem cell graft donor, taken from the stem cell graft. The receptors come from a human donor who donated a stem cell graft to a child with combined immunodeficiency.

The rearrangement links TRBV5-6 to TRBJ2-7; 8 nucleotides align to TRBD1. The ends lost 3 bases at V and 6 bases at J; junction bases unmatched: 8. The germline V gene encodes CDR1 SGHDT and CDR2 YYEEEE. The CDR3 has 14 amino acids. The CDR3 coding sequence is TGTGCCAGCAGCTGGGACAGGCGGTCGTTCGAGCAGTACTTC. It codes for CASSWDRRSFEQYF.

This chain links TRBV18 with TRBJ1-4, with D perhaps TRBD1 (5 bases). Germline CDR1 KGHSH, CDR2 LQKENI. The CDR3 is made up of 14 amino acids. The V and J ends lost 2 bases and 5 bases respectively, with 9 bases between them. The CDR3 nucleotides read TGTGCCAGCTCACCAGGGGGAAGGAATGAAAAACTGTTTTTT. It codes for CASSPGGRNEKLFF.

There are a few counts of this clonotype. V gene TRBV7-9 combines with J gene TRBJ1-3; D is unclear. The CDR3 is 14 amino acids. Germline V lookup: CDR1 SEHNR, CDR2 FQNEAQ (reference sequence). The V and J ends lost 4 bases and 1 base respectively, with 8 bases between them. The CDR3 region has the DNA TGTGCCAGCAGCTCGATTTCTTCTGGAAACACCATATATTTT. It translates to CASSSISSGNTIYF.

The sample holds many counts of this clonotype. V and J are TRBV12-3 or TRBV12-4 and TRBJ2-7, with 12 bases lining up with TRBD2. This CDR3 is built from 16 residues. V lost 2 bases, J lost 5 bases, and 7 bases stayed unmatched. The CDR3 is CASSLIVTSGSHEQYF. The CDR3 bases are TGTGCCAGCAGTTTAATCGTGACTAGCGGGAGTCACGAGCAGTACTTC.

The chain is built from TRBV3-1 and TRBJ1-1; D is unclear. The germline gives CDR1 LGHDT, CDR2 YNNKEL (reference sequence). The V and J ends lost 3 bases and 7 bases respectively, with 6 bases between them. There are 11 residues in the CDR3. CDR3: CASSHEREAFF. As DNA, the CDR3 is TGTGCCAGCAGCCATGAACGTGAAGCTTTCTTT.

The sample holds a few counts of this clonotype. The genes are TRBV7-2 and TRBJ1-5; 7 bases fit TRBD1. Germline V gene lookup returns CDR1 SGHTA and CDR2 FQGNSA. The CDR3 is 15 amino acids. V shed 4 bases, J shed 5 bases, and the junction held 8 bases outside the gene matches. As DNA, the CDR3 is TGTGCCAGCAGCTATAGACAGGGAGGCGATCAGCCCCAGCATTTT. This gives the protein CASSYRQGGDQPQHF.

Only a few counts were recorded for this clonotype. The rearrangement links TRBV24-1 to TRBJ2-3; 11 bases line up with TRBD2. The V gene end was trimmed by 6 bases and the J gene end by 5 bases; junction bases not matched to a gene: 9. Germline V gene lookup returns CDR1 KGHDR and CDR2 SFDVKD. The length of the CDR3 is 16 residues. In DNA, the CDR3 is TGTGCCACCAGTCCTTCGCCACTAGCGGGAGAAGATACGCAGTATTTT. Translated: CATSPSPLAGEDTQYF.

J is TRBJ2-7 and V is TRBV29-1; 8 bases are shared with TRBD1. This CDR3 has 13 amino acids. The V gene end was trimmed by 4 bases and the J gene end by 1 base; junction bases not matched to a gene: 3. From germline, CDR1 is SQVTM and CDR2 ANQGSEA. CDR3 coding DNA: TGCAGCGTTGGAACAGGGGGATCCTACGAGCAGTACTTC. It codes for CSVGTGGSYEQYF.

The chain recombines TRBV6-1 with TRBJ1-4; maybe TRBD1 (5 bases). Trimming removed 5 bases from V and 7 bases from J, with 23 bases in between. The CDR3 covers 17 residues. CDR1 MNHNS and CDR2 SASEGT come from the germline V gene. This CDR3 reads CASSNTGPPGDLEKLFF. CDR3 nucleotides: TGTGCCAGCAGTAATACGGGGCCGCCGGGGGACCTTGAAAAACTGTTTTTT.

The genes are TRBV7-9 and TRBJ2-7, with TRBD2 as a possible D gene (5 bases). Germline V gene sequence: CDR1 SEHNR, CDR2 FQNEAQ (reference sequence). The CDR3 is 17 amino acids. With 2 bases removed from V and 3 bases from J, the gap between germline ends came to 20 bases. As DNA, the CDR3 is TGTGCCAGCAGCTTAATCGGGCGCGGGCGGGTCGACTACGAGCAGTACTTC. It codes for CASSLIGRGRVDYEQYF.

This chain connects TRBV7-9 to TRBJ2-3; D not certain. This CDR3 is built from 15 residues. Germline loops: CDR1 SEHNR, CDR2 FQNEAQ (reference sequence). The V and J ends lost 2 bases and 2 bases respectively, with 11 bases between them. As DNA, the CDR3 is TGTGCCAGCAGCTTAACTTACCTACACACAGATACGCAGTATTTT. Its translation is CASSLTYLHTDTQYF.

V and J are TRBV5-1 and TRBJ2-7, with 7 positions matching TRBD2. The CDR3 length is 14 residues. With 0 bases clipped from V and 2 bases from J, the junction kept 2 bases outside the gene matches. Germline CDR1 SGHRS, CDR2 YFSETQ. The CDR3, as DNA: TGCGCCAGCAGCTTGGGGGAGGGAACCTACGAGCAGTACTTC. Encoded protein: CASSLGEGTYEQYF. The variable domain in full, with the rest retrieved from reference TRBV5-1 and TRBJ2-7, is KAGVTQTPRYLIKTRGQQVTLSCSPISGHRSVSWYQQTPGQGLQFLFEYFSETQRNKGNFPGRFSGRQFSNSRSEMNVSTLELGDSALYLCASSLGEGTYEQYFGPGTRLTVT.

The chain has TRBV20-1 and TRBJ2-5; unclear D gene. Germline V lookup: CDR1 DFQATT, CDR2 SNEGSKA (reference sequence). The CDR3 totals 11 residues. The V and J ends lost 3 bases and 3 bases respectively, with 5 bases between them. The CDR3 sequence: CSASIEETQYF. The CDR3 coding sequence is TGCAGTGCTAGTATCGAAGAGACCCAGTACTTC.

This clonotype was counted many times. This sequence joins TRBV27 and TRBJ2-1; perhaps TRBD2 as D (5 bases). Trimming left V 6 bases short and J 0 bases short, with 18 bases between. Germline lookup yields CDR1 MNHEY and CDR2 SMNVEV (reference sequence). The CDR3 runs 17 residues. The CDR3 loop reads CASSSSTGLRSYNEQFF. CDR3 in DNA: TGTGCCAGCAGCTCTAGCACCGGGCTCCGCTCCTACAATGAGCAGTTCTTC.

This clonotype was observed at least ten times. This chain connects TRBV5-1 to TRBJ1-1, with D unresolved. Trimming removed 6 bases from V and 0 bases from J, with 12 bases in between. The V gene's germline CDR1 is SGHRS and CDR2 YFSETQ. CDR3 length: 14 amino acids. The DNA of the CDR3 is TGCGCCAGCACCGTAGGCAGCTTGAACACTGAAGCTTTCTTT. This gives the protein CASTVGSLNTEAFF.

This chain uses TRBV11-2 with TRBJ2-7, with 9 bases aligning to TRBD2. Germline V gene sequence: CDR1 SGHAT, CDR2 FQNNGV. Unmatched junction bases numbered 9, after V lost 4 bases and J lost 5 bases. The CDR3 has 15 residues. The CDR3 spells CASSSVAGDPHEQYF. CDR3 in DNA: TGTGCCAGCAGCTCGGTAGCGGGAGATCCCCACGAGCAGTACTTC.

V and J are TRBV15 and TRBJ2-1; 12 bases fit TRBD1. Germline V gives CDR1 LNHNV, CDR2 YYDKDF (reference sequence). This CDR3 region has 19 residues. J lost 1 base, V lost 0 bases, and 7 bases had no gene match. CDR3 DNA sequence: TGTGCCACCAGCAGAGATCCAGGGACAGGGGGCCCGTCCTACAATGAGCAGTTCTTC. Amino acid sequence: CATSRDPGTGGPSYNEQFF.

This clonotype was seen only a few times. The V and J genes are TRBV5-5 and TRBJ2-7; TRBD1 matches 8 bases. Germline V gives CDR1 SGHKS, CDR2 YYEKEE (reference sequence). J lost 4 bases, V lost 4 bases, and 10 bases had no gene match. The CDR3 length is 15 residues. The CDR3: CASSPGTGHLYEQYF. The CDR3 DNA sequence: TGTGCCAGCAGCCCCGGGACAGGCCACCTATACGAGCAGTACTTC.

This clonotype was picked up many times. This sequence joins TRBV24-1 and TRBJ1-4; D unresolved. In germline, CDR1 is KGHDR, CDR2 SFDVKD. The CDR3 consists of 16 residues. V was shortened by 4 bases and J by 8 bases, with 19 bases between the two germline ends. The CDR3, as DNA: TGTGCCACCAGTGACGGTAGGACGGGCAAAGGCGAAAAACTGTTTTTT. Encoded protein: CATSDGRTGKGEKLFF.

The table lists this clonotype with a few counts. V usage is TRBV5-1 and J usage is TRBJ2-3; 7 positions agree with TRBD2. The CDR3 length is 16 residues. Germline values: CDR1 SGHRS, CDR2 YFSETQ. Trimming removed 0 bases from V and 3 bases from J; junction bases left unmatched: 7. The CDR3 is CASSLGNGRRTDTQYF. The CDR3 DNA reads as TGCGCCAGCAGCTTGGGCAACGGGAGGAGGACAGATACGCAGTATTTT.

Many counts were recorded for this clonotype. The rearrangement links TRBV10-3 to TRBJ1-2; tentative D call: TRBD1 (6 bases). This CDR3 comprises 14 residues. Germline-derived CDR1 and CDR2 are ENHRY and SYGVKD. The germline V and J ends were trimmed by 6 bases and 2 bases, with 13 bases remaining between them. The CDR3 here is CAIRGAGGNYGYTF. The CDR3 DNA reads TGTGCCATCAGGGGGGCCGGCGGAAACTATGGCTACACCTTC.

Regarding this clonotype: One end of the junction varies from germline; a read error may be responsible. This chain uses TRBV4-3 with TRBJ2-5; D gene ambiguous. Germline CDR1 reads LGHNA; CDR2 reads YSLEER. The CDR3 spans 16 residues. The CDR3 coding sequence is TGCGCCAGCAGCCAAGATAGGGAACCGTACCAAGAGACCCAGCACTTC. Translated, it gives CASSQDREPYQETQHF.

This clonotype was counted many times. The chain couples TRBV7-9 to TRBJ2-1; unclear D gene. The CDR3 has 13 amino acids. CDR1 is SEHNR and CDR2 is FQNEAQ in the germline V gene (reference sequence). Trimming pared 5 bases from V and 8 bases from J, leaving 13 bases between. CDR3 region: CASSQAWSDEQFF. CDR3 coding DNA: TGTGCCAGCAGCCAAGCTTGGTCCGATGAGCAGTTCTTC.

The chain uses TRBV23-1 and TRBJ1-2; 12 bases are shared with TRBD1. TRBV23-1 is treated as an ORF (open reading frame) with a function not yet certain. The V gene end was trimmed by 3 bases and the J gene end by 3 bases; junction bases not matched to a gene: 5. The CDR3 extends over 16 amino acids. The CDR3 reads CASSHRGTGGDYGYTF. The CDR3, as DNA: TGCGCCAGCAGTCATCGGGGGACAGGGGGCGACTATGGCTACACCTTC.

This clonotype occurred a few times. The chain employs TRBV5-1 and TRBJ2-7; 7 positions match TRBD1. The germline gives CDR1 SGHRS, CDR2 YFSETQ. The trim removed 4 bases at V and 5 bases at J, leaving 6 bases unmatched. This CDR3 is built from 13 residues. CDR3 coding DNA: TGCGCCAGCAGCGTTCAGGGGGTCAACGAGCAGTACTTC. Its translation is CASSVQGVNEQYF.

This clonotype was seen a handful of times. V gene TRBV24-1 combines with J gene TRBJ2-1; 10 nucleotides agree with TRBD2. CDR3 size: 17 residues. The ends lost 5 bases at V and 5 bases at J; junction bases unmatched: 11. Germline CDR1 KGHDR, CDR2 SFDVKD. In DNA form, the CDR3 reads TGTGCCACCAGTGCTCCCCGACTAGCGGGTTCTGACAATGAGCAGTTCTTC. Amino acid sequence: CATSAPRLAGSDNEQFF.

The DNA for the CDR3 is TGTGCCAGCAGTCAGTCTTTGGACAGGGGTGAGCAGTTCTTC. This codes for CASSQSLDRGEQFF. The chain is built from TRBV27 and TRBJ2-1; TRBD1 matches 9 bases. The CDR3 is 14 amino acids. Trimming at V came to 5 bases and at J to 9 bases, leaving 8 bases not matched to a gene. Per germline, CDR1 MNHEY and CDR2 SMNVEV (reference sequence).